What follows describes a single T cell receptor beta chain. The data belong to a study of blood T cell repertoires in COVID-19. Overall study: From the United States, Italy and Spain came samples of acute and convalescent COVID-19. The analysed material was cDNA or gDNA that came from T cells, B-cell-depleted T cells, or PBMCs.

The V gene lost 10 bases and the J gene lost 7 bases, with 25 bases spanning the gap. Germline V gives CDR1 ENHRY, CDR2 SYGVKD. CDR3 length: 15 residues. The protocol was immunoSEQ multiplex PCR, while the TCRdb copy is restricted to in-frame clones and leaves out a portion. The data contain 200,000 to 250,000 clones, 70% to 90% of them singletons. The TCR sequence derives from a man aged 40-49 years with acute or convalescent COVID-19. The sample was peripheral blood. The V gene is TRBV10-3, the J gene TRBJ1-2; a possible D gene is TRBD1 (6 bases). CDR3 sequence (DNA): TGTGCCACTAATCAGGGGACCCAAGGGTCCGGTGGCTACACCTTC. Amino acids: CATNQGTQGSGGYTF.